A single sample gave rise to the 9 T cell receptor beta chains below, sequenced in a study of CD8+ T cells in alopecia areata. RNA was extracted and reverse transcribed into cDNA as the sequencing template. Assay used: immunoSEQ multiplex PCR; TCRdb lists only in-frame clones, some missing. Captured here are 1,500 or so clones, none seen once; the top ten comprise 35% to 45%. Sequenced: lesional skin. The receptors originated from a C3H/HeJ mouse with alopecia areata. Mice of this strain are of MHC haplotype H2-k.

In this sample, this clone turned up many times. Any gene name here is a mouse gene name. The read terminates 4 residues before the CDR3 end, so the remaining end is supplied by the germline J gene. The chain is built from TRBV13-3 and TRBJ1-2, with 11 bases identical to TRBD1. V shed 3 bases and J 2 bases; nucleotides not matched to a gene: 0. From germline, CDR1 is NNHDY and CDR2 SYVADS. There are 14 residues in the CDR3. The CDR3 loop reads CASSGTGGNSDYTF. The CDR3 DNA, read in part, is TGTGCCAGCAGTGGGACAGGGGGCAACTCC.

This clone was detected ten times or more. This sequence is one base from a far larger clone and is likely a read error. The germline and genes are mouse ones. The CDR3 is cut off 4 residues early in the read; its end comes from the germline J gene. Other nucleotide sequences from this sample produce the same CDR3. The chain uses TRBV5 and TRBJ1-1, with TRBD1 as a possible D gene (6 bases). This CDR3 contains 15 residues. The V and J ends lost 4 bases and 0 bases respectively, with 12 bases between them. The germline V gene has CDR1 LGHNA and CDR2 YNLKQL (reference sequence). CDR3 loop: CASSRPRGTNTEVFF. Partial CDR3 DNA: TGTGCCAGCAGCCGCCCCAGGGGTACAAACACA.

This clone was recorded many times. Gene names and germline match the mouse. The read falls 4 residues short of the CDR3 end, and the missing part is taken from the germline J gene. The chain joins TRBV13-2 to TRBJ1-1, with 7 bases aligning to TRBD1. V lost 2 bases, J lost 0 bases, and 4 bases stayed unmatched. Germline assignment: CDR1 NNHNN and CDR2 SYGAGS (reference sequence). CDR3 length: 15 amino acids. CDR3 loop: CASGEPGTANTEVFF. The CDR3 DNA, read in part, is TGTGCCAGCGGTGAGCCCGGGACAGCAAACACA.

At least ten counts were recorded for this clone. Gene names refer to mouse genes. The read halts 4 residues ahead of the CDR3 end, with the missing end drawn from the germline J gene. V usage is TRBV1 and J usage is TRBJ2-5, with 9 bases fitting TRBD1. The CDR3 length is 15 residues. Germline V gene lookup returns CDR1 NSQYPW and CDR2 LRSPGD (reference sequence). The CDR3 region is CTCSADRQGEDTQYF. CDR3 DNA (partial): TGCACCTGCAGTGCAGATCGACAGGGGGAAGAC.

This clone is judged medium-sized (0.01 to 0.1%). At residue 13, the TCRdb protein departs from the DNA translation, so the protein shown here was derived from the DNA itself. All gene names here are mouse names. The CDR3 goes on 3 residues after the read ends, and that part is filled in from the germline J gene. The chain uses TRBV16 and TRBJ1-3; TRBD1 agrees at 7 bases. Germline V gene lookup returns CDR1 SGHSA and CDR2 FRNQAP. The CDR3 runs to 16 residues. V lost 2 bases, J lost 0 bases, and 4 bases stayed unmatched. The CDR3 region is CASSLTGQYSGNTLYF. The part of the CDR3 DNA that was read is TGTGCAAGCAGCTTAACGGGACAGTATTCTGGAAATACG.

This clone is deemed medium-sized. Germline and genes: mouse. The read gets to within 4 residues of the CDR3 end, and the germline J gene fills in the rest. The chain has TRBV16 and TRBJ2-4, with 14 bases that match TRBD2. In germline, CDR1 is SGHSA, CDR2 FRNQAP. The CDR3 sequence is 17 residues long. The covered CDR3 bases are TGTGCAAGCAGCTTAGGGGACTGGGGGGGCGTTCGGAAC. This translates into CASSLGDWGGVRN. The whole CDR3 sequence reads CASSLGDWGGVRNTLYF.

On this clone: At residue 13, TCRdb's protein disagrees with the DNA translation; the protein shown here derives from the DNA. Given a far larger clone just one base away, this is likely a sequencing read error. The genes and germline here are from mouse. The CDR3 extends 3 residues past the end of the read, so its final part is completed from the germline J gene. V and J are TRBV19 and TRBJ1-6; 8 nucleotides match TRBD1. TRBJ1-6 is marked as an open reading frame, function uncertain. CDR1 is FNHDT, CDR2 SITEND, per germline (reference sequence). Unmatched junction bases numbered 7, after V lost 2 bases and J lost 6 bases. The CDR3 has 16 amino acids. CDR3 bases read: TGTGCCAGCAGTATTAAGAGGACAGGGTCTAATTCGCCC. As protein: CASSIKRTGSNSP. The entire CDR3 protein reads CASSIKRTGSNSPLYF.

Relative to its sample, this clone is large. The gene names given are mouse names. Read data end 4 residues before the CDR3 end; the end is taken from the germline J gene. The chain couples TRBV13-3 to TRBJ2-5, with 8 bases identical to TRBD1. The CDR3 consists of 14 residues. Per the germline V gene, CDR1 is NNHDY and CDR2 is SYVADS. The chain's CDR3 is CASRTGAGGDTQYF. The covered CDR3 bases are TGTGCCAGCAGGACAGGGGCCGGGGGAGAC.

This clone occurred many times. All gene names here are mouse names. From the germline J gene comes the end of the CDR3, since the read stops 4 residues before it. This chain joins TRBV13-1 and TRBJ1-1; D is undetermined. This CDR3 contains 14 residues. Germline CDR1 is NSHNY and CDR2 is SYGAGN. Trimming removed 0 bases from V and 4 bases from J, with 10 bases in between. The part of the CDR3 DNA that was read is TGTGCCAGCAGTGATGCTGGGTTTGGCACA. Protein sequence: CASSDAGFGT. The complete CDR3 sequence is CASSDAGFGTEVFF.